This is a list of T cell receptor beta chains from one sample in a study of T cell responses to AZD1222 COVID-19 vaccine. Data came from immunoSEQ multiplex PCR; TCRdb stores just in-frame clones and leaves some out. This table has under 150,000 clones, about 90% appearing once. This specimen consisted of peripheral blood, obtained on day 0 of AZD1222 vaccination. All receptors come from an adult in good health. Both conserved end residues are part of each CDR3. The D gene is left open where the match is weak. The listing skips clone size in some rows; elsewhere it reads once, few, many or a size class.

J,size,V,D,DNA,CDR3
TRBJ1-4,-,TRBV11-2,-,TGTGCCAGCAGCTTAGGGGCAACTAATGAAAAACTGTTTTTT,CASSLGATNEKLFF
TRBJ2-2,-,TRBV24-1,TRBD2,TGTGCCACCAGTGATTTGAAAGCAGCGGGAGCCACCGGGGAGCTGTTTTTT,CATSDLKAAGATGELFF
TRBJ1-2,-,TRBV3-1/TRBV3-2,-,TGTGCCAGCAGCCGCGTACGGATCGTCCACACCTTC,CASSRVRIVHTF
TRBJ1-1,-,TRBV18,TRBD1,TGTGCCAGCTCACCCAAACAGGGGGATGACACTGAAGCTTTCTTT,CASSPKQGDDTEAFF
TRBJ1-2,few,TRBV24-1,-,TGTGCCACCAGTGACGGGGGTTTTTACTACACCTTC,CATSDGGFYYTF
TRBJ2-7,-,TRBV19,TRBD2,TGTGCCAGTAGTATTCGGGGGGGGCTCTACGAGCAGTACTTC,CASSIRGGLYEQYF
TRBJ1-1,-,TRBV5-1,-,TGCGCCAGCAGCCCGTCGACGGGACTGAACACTGAAGCTTTCTTT,CASSPSTGLNTEAFF
TRBJ2-1,-,TRBV27,-,TGTGCCAGCGGCATTATAGGGGATGAGCAGTTCTTC,CASGIIGDEQFF
TRBJ1-1,-,TRBV6-5,-,TGTGCCAGCGCCCTCGGACGGACGGCGAAGGTGGAAGCTTTCTTT,CASALGRTAKVEAFF
TRBJ2-1,-,TRBV27,-,TGTGCCAGCGGGGCCTTGTACAATGAGCAGTTCTTC,CASGALYNEQFF
TRBJ1-3,-,TRBV6-4,-,TGTGCCAGCAGTGGAGACGGTGACTCTGGAAACACCATATATTTT,CASSGDGDSGNTIYF
TRBJ2-7,-,TRBV7-2,-,TGTGCCAGCAGCTTAGAAGGGAGATTCTACGAGCAGTACTTC,CASSLEGRFYEQYF
TRBJ2-7,-,TRBV4-1,TRBD1,TGCGCCAGCAGCCACGCAAGTGGGACAGGGGGCTACGAGCAGTACTTC,CASSHASGTGGYEQYF
TRBJ2-7,few,TRBV5-3,-,TGTGCCAGAAGCTTCTGTCTAGCTGGAGGGAGCTCCTACGAGCAGTACTTC,CARSFCLAGGSSYEQYF
TRBJ1-1,-,TRBV19,TRBD1,TGTGCCAGTAGTCCTACAGGGGTCACTGAAGCTTTCTTT,CASSPTGVTEAFF
TRBJ1-5,-,TRBV6-2/TRBV6-3,-,TGTGCCAGCAGTTATTGGTATAGCAATCAGCCCCAGCATTTT,CASSYWYSNQPQHF
TRBJ1-5,-,TRBV2,TRBD1,TGTGCCAGCGAAGGGACAGCAAAAGATAGCAATCAGCCCCAGCATTTT,CASEGTAKDSNQPQHF
TRBJ1-2,-,TRBV6-4,-,TGTGCCAGCAGTGACGGGGGCGAGGATTCCCGGGGCTACACCTTC,CASSDGGEDSRGYTF
TRBJ2-1,-,TRBV4-1,-,TGCGCCAGCAGCCAAGAGTTCCACAATGAGCAGTTCTTC,CASSQEFHNEQFF